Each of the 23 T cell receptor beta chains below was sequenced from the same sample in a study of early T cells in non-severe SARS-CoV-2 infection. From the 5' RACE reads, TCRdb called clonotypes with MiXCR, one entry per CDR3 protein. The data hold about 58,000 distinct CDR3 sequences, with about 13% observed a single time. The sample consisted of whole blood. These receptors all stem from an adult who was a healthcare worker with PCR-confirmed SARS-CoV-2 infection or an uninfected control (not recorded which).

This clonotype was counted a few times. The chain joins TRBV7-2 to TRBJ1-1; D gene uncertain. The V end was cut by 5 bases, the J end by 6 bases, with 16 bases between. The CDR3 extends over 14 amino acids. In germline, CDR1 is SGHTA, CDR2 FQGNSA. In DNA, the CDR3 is TGTGCCAGCAGCCCCTATAGGATAGCGTCTGAAGCTTTCTTT. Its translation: CASSPYRIASEAFF. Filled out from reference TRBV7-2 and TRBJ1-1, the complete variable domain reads GAGVSQSPSNKVTEKGKDVELRCDPISGHTALYWYRQSLGQGLEFLIYFQGNSAPDKSGLPSDRFSAERTGGSVSTLTIQRTQQEDSAVYLCASSPYRIASEAFFGQGTRLTVV.

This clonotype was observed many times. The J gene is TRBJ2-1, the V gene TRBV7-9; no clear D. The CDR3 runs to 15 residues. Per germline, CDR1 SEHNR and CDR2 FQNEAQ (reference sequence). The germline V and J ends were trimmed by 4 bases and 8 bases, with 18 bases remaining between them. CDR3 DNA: TGTGCCAGCAGCTCCCCAACTACATCTAGGTATGAGCAGTTCTTC. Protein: CASSSPTTSRYEQFF.

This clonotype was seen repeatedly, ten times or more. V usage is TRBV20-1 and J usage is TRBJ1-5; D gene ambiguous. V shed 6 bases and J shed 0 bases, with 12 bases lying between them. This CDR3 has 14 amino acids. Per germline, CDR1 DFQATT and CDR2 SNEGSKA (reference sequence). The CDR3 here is CSALRPNSNQPQHF. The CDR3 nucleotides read TGCAGTGCCCTCAGACCTAATAGCAATCAGCCCCAGCATTTT.

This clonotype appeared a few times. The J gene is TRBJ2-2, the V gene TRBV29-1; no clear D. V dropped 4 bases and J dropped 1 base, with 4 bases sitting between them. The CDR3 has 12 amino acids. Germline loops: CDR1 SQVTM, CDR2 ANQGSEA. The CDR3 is CSVVENTGELFF. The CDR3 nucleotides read TGCAGCGTTGTGGAGAACACCGGGGAGCTGTTTTTT.

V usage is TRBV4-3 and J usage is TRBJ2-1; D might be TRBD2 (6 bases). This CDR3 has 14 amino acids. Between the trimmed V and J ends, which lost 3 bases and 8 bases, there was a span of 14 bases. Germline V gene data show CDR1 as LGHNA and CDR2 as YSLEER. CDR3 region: CASSQGGRLDEQFF. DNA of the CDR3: TGCGCCAGCAGCCAGGGTGGGAGGCTCGATGAGCAGTTCTTC.

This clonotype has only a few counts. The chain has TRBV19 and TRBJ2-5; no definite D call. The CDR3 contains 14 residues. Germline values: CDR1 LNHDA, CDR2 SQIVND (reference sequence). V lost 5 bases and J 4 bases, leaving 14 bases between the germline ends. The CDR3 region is CASSARRRPETQYF. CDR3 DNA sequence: TGTGCCAGTAGTGCTCGGCGACGACCAGAGACCCAGTACTTC.

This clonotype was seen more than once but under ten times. The CDR3 DNA reads TGTGCCAGCTCACCCTACCCAGAAGGACGGACTGAAGCTTTCTTT. It specifies CASSPYPEGRTEAFF. The chain couples TRBV18 to TRBJ1-1; D gene unclear. The germline V gene has CDR1 KGHSH and CDR2 LQKENI. CDR3 length: 15 residues. Trimming took 3 bases from V and 5 from J, leaving 16 bases between them. Complete variable domain (other parts from reference TRBV18 and TRBJ1-1): NAGVMQNPRHLVRRRGQEARLRCSPMKGHSHVYWYRQLPEEGLKFMVYLQKENIIDESGMPKERFSAEFPKEGPSILRIQQVVRGDSAAYFCASSPYPEGRTEAFFGQGTRLTVV.

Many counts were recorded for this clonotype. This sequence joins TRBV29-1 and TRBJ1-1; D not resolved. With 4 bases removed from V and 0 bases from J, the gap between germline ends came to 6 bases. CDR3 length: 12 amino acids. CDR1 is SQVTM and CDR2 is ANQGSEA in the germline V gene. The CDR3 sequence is CSVVVLNTEAFF. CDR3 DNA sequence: TGCAGCGTTGTAGTCCTGAACACTGAAGCTTTCTTT. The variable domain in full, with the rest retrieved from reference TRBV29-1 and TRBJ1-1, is SAVISQKPSRDICQRGTSLTIQCQVDSQVTMMFWYRQQPGQSLTLIATANQGSEATYESGFVIDKFPISRPNLTFSTLTVSNMSPEDSSIYLCSVVVLNTEAFFGQGTRLTVV.

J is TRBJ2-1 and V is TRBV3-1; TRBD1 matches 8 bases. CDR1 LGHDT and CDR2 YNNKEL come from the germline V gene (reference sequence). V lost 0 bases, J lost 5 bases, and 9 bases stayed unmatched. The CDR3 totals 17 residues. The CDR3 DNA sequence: TGTGCCAGCAGCCAAGATAGGAGACAGGGGTGGAACAATGAGCAGTTCTTC. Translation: CASSQDRRQGWNNEQFF.

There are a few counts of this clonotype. The CDR3 region has the DNA TGCAGCGTTCGGGACACCCATGTCCACGAGCAGTACTTC. It is translated as CSVRDTHVHEQYF. This chain connects TRBV29-1 to TRBJ2-7; a possible D gene is TRBD1 (6 bases). CDR1 and CDR2 from the germline V gene are SQVTM and ANQGSEA. V was shortened by 5 bases and J by 5 bases, with 16 bases between the two germline ends. This CDR3 contains 13 residues.

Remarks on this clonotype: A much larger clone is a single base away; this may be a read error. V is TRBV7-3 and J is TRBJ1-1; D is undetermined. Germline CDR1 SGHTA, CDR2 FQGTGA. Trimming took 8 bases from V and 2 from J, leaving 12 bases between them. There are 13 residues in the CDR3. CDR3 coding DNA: TGTGCCAGCGACACAGCGCGCAACACTGAAGCTTTCTTT. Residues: CASDTARNTEAFF.

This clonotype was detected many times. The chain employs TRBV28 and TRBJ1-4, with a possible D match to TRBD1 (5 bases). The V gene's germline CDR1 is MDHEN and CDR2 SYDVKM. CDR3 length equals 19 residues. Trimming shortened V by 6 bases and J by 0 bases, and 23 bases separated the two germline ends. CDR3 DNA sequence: TGTGCCAGCAGGCCCTGGTGGCAGGGCTCCTCGTCAACTAATGAAAAACTGTTTTTT. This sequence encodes CASRPWWQGSSSTNEKLFF.

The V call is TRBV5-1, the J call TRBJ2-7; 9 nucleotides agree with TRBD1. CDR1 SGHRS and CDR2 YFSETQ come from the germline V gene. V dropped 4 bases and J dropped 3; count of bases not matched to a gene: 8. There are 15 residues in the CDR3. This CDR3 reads CASSPTGGRYYEQYF. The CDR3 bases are TGCGCCAGCAGCCCGACAGGGGGTAGATACTACGAGCAGTACTTC. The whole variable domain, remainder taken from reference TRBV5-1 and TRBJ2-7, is KAGVTQTPRYLIKTRGQQVTLSCSPISGHRSVSWYQQTPGQGLQFLFEYFSETQRNKGNFPGRFSGRQFSNSRSEMNVSTLELGDSALYLCASSPTGGRYYEQYFGPGTRLTVT.

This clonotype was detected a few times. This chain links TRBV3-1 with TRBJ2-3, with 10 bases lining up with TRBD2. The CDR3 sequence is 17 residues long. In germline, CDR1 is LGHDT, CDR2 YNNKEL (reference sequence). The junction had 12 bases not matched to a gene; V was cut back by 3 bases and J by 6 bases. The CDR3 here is CASSHPEAGGPPDTQYF. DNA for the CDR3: TGTGCCAGCAGCCACCCAGAAGCGGGAGGGCCGCCCGATACGCAGTATTTT.

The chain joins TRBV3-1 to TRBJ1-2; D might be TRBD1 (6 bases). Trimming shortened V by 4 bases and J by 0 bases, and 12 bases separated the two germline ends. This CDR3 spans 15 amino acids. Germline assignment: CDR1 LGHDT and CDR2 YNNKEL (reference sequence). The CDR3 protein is CASSPGTNANYGYTF. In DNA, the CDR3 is TGTGCCAGCAGCCCTGGGACAAACGCTAACTATGGCTACACCTTC.

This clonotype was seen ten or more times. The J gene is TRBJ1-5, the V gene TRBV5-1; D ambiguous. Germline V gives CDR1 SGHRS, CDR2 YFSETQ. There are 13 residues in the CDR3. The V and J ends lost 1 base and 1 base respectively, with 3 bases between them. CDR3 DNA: TGCGCCAGCAGCTTGAACAGCAATCAGCCCCAGCATTTT. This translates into CASSLNSNQPQHF.

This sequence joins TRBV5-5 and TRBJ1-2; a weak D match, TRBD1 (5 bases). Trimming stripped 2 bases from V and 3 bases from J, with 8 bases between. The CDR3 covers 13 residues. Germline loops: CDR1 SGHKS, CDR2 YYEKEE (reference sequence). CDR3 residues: CASSFVTDYGYTF. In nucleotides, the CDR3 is TGTGCCAGCAGCTTCGTGACAGACTATGGCTACACCTTC.

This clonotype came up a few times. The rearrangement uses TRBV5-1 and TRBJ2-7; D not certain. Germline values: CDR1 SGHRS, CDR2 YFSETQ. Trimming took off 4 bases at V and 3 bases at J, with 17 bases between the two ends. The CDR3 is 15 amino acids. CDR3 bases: TGCGCCAGCAGCGCCGGTCGGGTTAACGTCTACGAGCAGTACTTC. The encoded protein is CASSAGRVNVYEQYF.

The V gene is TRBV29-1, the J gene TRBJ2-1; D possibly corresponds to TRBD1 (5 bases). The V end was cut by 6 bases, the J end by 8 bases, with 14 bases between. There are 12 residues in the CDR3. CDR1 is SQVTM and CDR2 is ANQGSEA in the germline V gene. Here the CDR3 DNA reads TGCAGCGTGGGAAAGGGGATCGATGAGCAGTTCTTC. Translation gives CSVGKGIDEQFF.

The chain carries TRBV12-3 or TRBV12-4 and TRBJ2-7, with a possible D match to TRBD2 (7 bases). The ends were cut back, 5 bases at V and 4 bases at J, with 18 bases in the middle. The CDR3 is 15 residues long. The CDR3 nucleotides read TGTGCCAGCAGTCCCGAAGGGGGACTAAGGTACGAGCAGTACTTC. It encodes CASSPEGGLRYEQYF.

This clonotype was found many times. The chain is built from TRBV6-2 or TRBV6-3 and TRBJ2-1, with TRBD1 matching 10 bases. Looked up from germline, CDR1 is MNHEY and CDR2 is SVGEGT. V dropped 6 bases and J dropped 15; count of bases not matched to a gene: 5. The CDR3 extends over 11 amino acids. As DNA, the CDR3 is TGTGCCAGCAGCACCGGGACAGGGGTGTTCTTC. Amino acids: CASSTGTGVFF.

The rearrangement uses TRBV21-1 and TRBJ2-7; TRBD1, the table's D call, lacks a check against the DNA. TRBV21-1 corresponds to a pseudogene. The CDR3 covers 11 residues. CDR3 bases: TGTTTCACAGGGAGGATCTACGAGCAGTACTTC. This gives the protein CFTGRIYEQYF.

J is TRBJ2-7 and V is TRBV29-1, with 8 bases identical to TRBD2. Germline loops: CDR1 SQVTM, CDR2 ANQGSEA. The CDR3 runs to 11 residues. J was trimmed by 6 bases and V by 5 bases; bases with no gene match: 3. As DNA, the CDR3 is TGCAGCGTTCCTGCGGGGGGCGAGCAGTACTTC. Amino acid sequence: CSVPAGGEQYF.